This T cell receptor (beta chain) was documented in a study of OX40 agonist ivuxolimab in advanced cancers. Study background: Patients in the trial were receiving intravenous ivuxolimab every 2 weeks, at doses of 0.01 to 10 mg/kg. Patients treated during dose escalation were battling hepatocellular carcinoma, melanoma, renal cell or head and neck cancer. General observations from the study: Dosing at 0.1 to 3.0 mg/kg was accompanied by clonal expansion of CD4+ and CD8+ blood T cells by week 6.

Produced via immunoSEQ multiplex PCR; TCRdb's table is partial and in-frame only. The sample has 28,000 or so clones; more than 85% are singletons. As regards this clone: Its antigen remains unknown.

Germline V CDR1 and CDR2: PRHDT, FYEKMQ (reference sequence). V gave up 10 bases and J gave up 1 base, with 11 bases separating them. The CDR3 is made up of 13 amino acids. The chain carries TRBV13 and TRBJ2-1; unclear D gene. The specimen comprised CD4+ or CD8+ T cells sorted from blood, sampled in a trial of the OX40 agonist ivuxolimab. This TCR was recovered from an adult with an advanced solid tumor such as melanoma, head and neck, liver or kidney cancer. The CDR3 DNA sequence: TGTGCCACCGCCGGCCGATCCTACAATGAGCAGTTCTTC. Protein: CATAGRSYNEQFF.